What follows are 18 T cell receptor beta chains derived from one specimen sequenced in a study of technical replicates of blood from a few donors. Assay: immunoSEQ multiplex PCR; the TCRdb copy retains only in-frame clones and omits some. This repertoire shows more than 75,000 clones, under 95% found once; its top ten account for 0.2% to 0.3%. The sample consisted of T cells isolated from PBMCs. The receptors were gathered from a human donor in good health.

The rearrangement uses TRBV5-1 and TRBJ2-2; D is possibly TRBD2 (6 bases). This CDR3 is built from 16 residues. The germline V and J ends were trimmed by 0 bases and 0 bases, with 9 bases remaining between them. Looked up from germline, CDR1 is SGHRS and CDR2 is YFSETQ. In DNA, the CDR3 is TGCGCCAGCAGCTTGGAAGGCGGGGCGAACACCGGGGAGCTGTTTTTT. Translation: CASSLEGGANTGELFF.

This chain connects TRBV28 to TRBJ2-7, with 7 bases that match TRBD2. Germline values: CDR1 MDHEN, CDR2 SYDVKM. This CDR3 has 12 amino acids. V lost 8 bases to trimming and J lost 2 bases; unmatched junction nucleotides: 3. CDR3 region: CASGREAYEQYF. CDR3 nucleotides: TGTGCCAGCGGGAGGGAAGCCTACGAGCAGTACTTC.

The chain couples TRBV18 to TRBJ1-5; TRBD1 matches at 10 bases. Germline V CDR1 and CDR2: KGHSH, LQKENI. This CDR3 has 15 residues. V was clipped by 4 bases and J by 9 bases; unmatched bases: 9. CDR3 DNA sequence: TGTGCCAGCTCACGATACGGGACAGGGGAATGGCCCCAGCATTTT. It translates to CASSRYGTGEWPQHF.

The chain carries TRBV5-1 and TRBJ2-1, with D perhaps matching TRBD1 (5 bases). Germline V lookup: CDR1 SGHRS, CDR2 YFSETQ. Trimming shortened V by 0 bases and J by 3 bases, and 19 bases separated the two germline ends. The CDR3 has 18 residues. The DNA of the CDR3 is TGCGCCAGCAGCTTGGGGCAGGGTGGAATTCTACGCTACAATGAGCAGTTCTTC. Amino acid sequence: CASSLGQGGILRYNEQFF.

This clone was seen once. V usage is TRBV7-8 and J usage is TRBJ1-5; 10 positions match TRBD1. V was clipped by 8 bases and J by 1 base; unmatched bases: 2. Germline CDR1 and CDR2: SGHVS and FQNEAQ. The CDR3 totals 14 residues. CDR3 amino acids: CASRGQGSNQPQHF. In DNA form, the CDR3 reads TGTGCCAGCCGGGGACAGGGGAGCAATCAGCCCCAGCATTTT.

The V gene is TRBV10-3, the J gene TRBJ1-3, with 8 bases aligning to TRBD1. The CDR3 runs 13 residues. V shed 6 bases, J shed 6 bases, and the junction held 4 bases outside the gene matches. Germline CDR1 ENHRY, CDR2 SYGVKD. Here the CDR3 DNA reads TGTGCCATCAGGACAGGGGAAACAAACACCATATATTTT. It yields the protein CAIRTGETNTIYF.

Written as DNA, the CDR3 is TGCGCCAGCAGCCAACGCGCGGACGAGCAGTACTTC. Its translation is CASSQRADEQYF. This chain links TRBV4-1 with TRBJ2-7, with unresolved D. This CDR3 spans 12 amino acids. Germline V gene sequence: CDR1 MGHRA, CDR2 YSYEKL. Trimming took 2 bases from V and 5 from J, leaving 7 bases between them.

The chain links TRBV29-1 to TRBJ1-5; a weak D match, TRBD1 (6 bases). Trimming cost V 6 bases and J 1 base, with 10 bases left between them. The CDR3 totals 13 residues. Germline CDR1 is SQVTM and CDR2 is ANQGSEA. CDR3 loop: CSVGGASNQPQHF. CDR3 DNA sequence: TGCAGCGTGGGGGGGGCGAGCAATCAGCCCCAGCATTTT.

The rearrangement joins TRBV2 to TRBJ2-7; the D gene is possibly TRBD1 (6 bases). The CDR3 loop spans 12 amino acids. The germline CDR1 and CDR2 sequences are SNHLY and FYNNEI. The V and J ends lost 10 bases and 9 bases respectively, with 19 bases between them. The CDR3 bases are TGTGCCACCGATCGGACAGTTAGCGTGCAGTACTTC. Its protein product is CATDRTVSVQYF.

The V gene is TRBV6-5, the J gene TRBJ1-1; tentatively, D is TRBD1 (6 bases). V lost 8 bases and J lost 3, with 19 bases in between. CDR1 is MNHEY and CDR2 is SVGAGI in the germline V gene. This CDR3 is built from 15 residues. CDR3 region: CASESGGQGYTEAFF. The CDR3 bases are TGTGCCAGCGAGTCCGGGGGGCAGGGGTACACTGAAGCTTTCTTT.

The chain recombines TRBV13 with TRBJ1-3, with a possible D match to TRBD1 (5 bases). The CDR3 contains 13 residues. Germline-derived CDR1 and CDR2 are PRHDT and FYEKMQ (reference sequence). With 5 bases removed from V and 12 bases from J, the gap between germline ends came to 17 bases. In DNA form, the CDR3 reads TGTGCCAGCAGCCCCTCGGTCCAGGGACTCATATATTTT. This translates into CASSPSVQGLIYF.

The count of this clone is one. The chain combines TRBV6-5 with TRBJ1-1; D ambiguous. CDR3 length: 14 amino acids. CDR1 and CDR2 from the germline V gene are MNHEY and SVGAGI. The ends were cut back, 0 bases at V and 5 bases at J, with 10 bases in the middle. In DNA form, the CDR3 reads TGTGCCAGCAGTTACTCCGTGGGGAGAACTGAAGCTTTCTTT. Its protein product is CASSYSVGRTEAFF.

The chain couples TRBV15 to TRBJ1-2, with 7 bases lining up with TRBD1. CDR3 length: 14 residues. Per germline, CDR1 LNHNV and CDR2 YYDKDF (reference sequence). Trimming removed 3 bases from V and 4 bases from J; junction bases left unmatched: 5. This CDR3 reads CATSRDSGGYGYTF. Here the CDR3 DNA reads TGTGCCACCAGCAGGGACTCAGGGGGCTATGGCTACACCTTC.

The CDR3 loop is CASSPLDQRMNTEAFF. CDR3 DNA: TGTGCCAGCAGCCCGCTCGACCAGAGGATGAACACTGAAGCTTTCTTT. This chain links TRBV9 with TRBJ1-1; unclear D gene. Trimming cost V 4 bases and J 0 bases, with 16 bases left between them. CDR1 and CDR2 from the germline V gene are SGDLS and YYNGEE. The CDR3 extends over 16 amino acids.

The chain recombines TRBV18 with TRBJ2-5, with D perhaps TRBD2 (6 bases). The CDR3 is made up of 16 amino acids. CDR1 and CDR2 from the germline V gene are KGHSH and LQKENI. V lost 3 bases to trimming and J lost 7 bases, with 21 bases between them. Here the CDR3 reads CASSPKLALPEGTQYF. As DNA, the CDR3 is TGTGCCAGCTCACCGAAGCTAGCGCTACCCGAAGGGACCCAGTACTTC.

This chain uses TRBV6-1 with TRBJ2-4; D is possibly TRBD2 (5 bases). The CDR3 runs to 14 residues. Deletions cut 1 base from V and 8 bases from J, with 12 bases between. From germline, CDR1 is MNHNS and CDR2 SASEGT. The CDR3: CASSEVLLGDIQYF. The CDR3 nucleotides are TGTGCCAGCAGTGAAGTTCTTTTGGGAGACATTCAGTACTTC.

The chain combines TRBV5-4 with TRBJ2-7, with TRBD2 identical over 8 bases. The CDR3 loop spans 15 amino acids. In germline, CDR1 is SGHNT, CDR2 YYREEE (reference sequence). V lost 4 bases, J lost 5 bases, and 11 bases stayed unmatched. In DNA, the CDR3 is TGTGCCAGCAGCCGGGGGGGCTTCTCTTCCCACGAGCAGTACTTC. Translated, it gives CASSRGGFSSHEQYF. The full variable domain, in which reference TRBV5-4 and TRBJ2-7 provide the parts outside the CDR3, is ETGVTQSPTHLIKTRGQQVTLRCSSQSGHNTVSWYQQALGQGPQFIFQYYREEENGRGNFPPRFSGLQFPNYSSELNVNALELDDSALYLCASSRGGFSSHEQYFGPGTRLTVT.

The rearrangement joins TRBV5-1 to TRBJ2-2; D possibly corresponds to TRBD2 (6 bases). From germline, CDR1 is SGHRS and CDR2 YFSETQ. The V end lost 3 bases, the J end lost 0 bases, and 9 bases lay between the germline ends. The CDR3 loop spans 15 amino acids. The CDR3 coding sequence is TGCGCCAGCAGCTATGGACTACCGAACACCGGGGAGCTGTTTTTT. Its protein is CASSYGLPNTGELFF. Based on the CDR3 plus reference TRBV5-1 and TRBJ2-2, the full variable domain is KAGVTQTPRYLIKTRGQQVTLSCSPISGHRSVSWYQQTPGQGLQFLFEYFSETQRNKGNFPGRFSGRQFSNSRSEMNVSTLELGDSALYLCASSYGLPNTGELFFGEGSRLTVL.